The rows below give T cell receptor beta chains drawn from one sample of a study of T cell responses to AZD1222 COVID-19 vaccine. TCRdb's copy holds only in-frame clones and misses some; the assay was immunoSEQ multiplex PCR. This sample has 130,000 or so clones, with roughly 93% found just once. The material was peripheral blood, obtained on day 0 of AZD1222 vaccination. The source of these receptors is an adult in good health. The CDR3 runs from the conserved cysteine through the conserved F or W. A D gene is named only where the DNA matches it firmly. Clone size appears in some rows only: once, few, many, or a class for an expanded clone.

TRBJ2-1 | NA | NA | TRBV7-9 | CASSPPEPWSEQFF | TGTGCCAGCAGCCCACCGGAGCCTTGGAGTGAGCAGTTCTTC
TRBJ2-2 | TRBD1 | NA | TRBV4-1 | CASSRTGVGTGELFF | TGCGCCAGCAGCCGGACAGGGGTAGGCACCGGGGAGCTGTTTTTT
TRBJ2-6 | TRBD1 | NA | TRBV30 | CAWSPKQGSGANVLTF | TGTGCCTGGAGTCCGAAACAGGGGTCAGGGGCCAACGTCCTGACTTTC
TRBJ1-4 | NA | NA | TRBV18 | CASSPTGPDEKLFF | TGTGCCAGCTCACCGACAGGTCCAGATGAAAAACTGTTTTTT
TRBJ2-5 | TRBD2 | NA | TRBV14 | CASTYGGGTQYF | TGTGCCAGCACCTACGGGGGGGGCACCCAGTACTTC
TRBJ1-5 | NA | NA | TRBV6-6 | CASSPGRGNQPQHF | TGTGCCAGCAGTCCCGGAAGGGGCAATCAGCCCCAGCATTTT
TRBJ1-2 | NA | once | TRBV28 | CASSLVPGTYTF | TGTGCCAGCAGTTTGGTCCCAGGGACCTACACCTTC
TRBJ2-3 | TRBD2 | few | TRBV4-3 | CASSQDLAGGPDTQYF | TGCGCCAGCAGCCAAGATCTAGCGGGAGGGCCAGATACGCAGTATTTT
TRBJ2-2 | TRBD1 | NA | TRBV15 | CATSLGTDNKHRGAVF | TGTGCCACCAGCCTTGGGACAGACAATAAACACCGGGGAGCTGTTTTT
TRBJ2-5 | TRBD2 | NA | TRBV9 | CASSPRTAGGPDQETQYF | TGTGCCAGCAGCCCCCGGACGGCGGGGGGGCCGGACCAAGAGACCCAGTACTTC
TRBJ1-5 | TRBD1 | NA | TRBV7-2 | CASSLGTGYQPQHF | TGTGCCAGCAGCTTAGGGACAGGGTATCAGCCCCAGCATTTT
TRBJ1-2 | NA | NA | TRBV6-5 | CASSNRDGRYGYTF | TGTGCCAGCAGTAACCGGGACGGCCGCTATGGCTACACCTTC
TRBJ2-1 | NA | NA | TRBV24-1 | CATSGTSRESHNEQFF | TGTGCCACCAGTGGAACCTCTCGGGAGTCCCACAATGAGCAGTTCTTC
TRBJ2-2 | TRBD2 | once | TRBV7-3 | CASSLEGLAPTGELFF | TGTGCCAGCAGCTTAGAAGGACTAGCGCCCACCGGGGAGCTGTTTTTT
TRBJ1-2 | NA | NA | TRBV2 | CASSPRWGGTYGYTF | TGTGCCAGCAGTCCCCGGTGGGGGGGAACCTATGGCTACACCTTC
TRBJ2-7 | TRBD1 | NA | TRBV12-5 | CASGLVTLFGQGGYEQYF | TGTGCTAGTGGTTTGGTAACCCTCTTTGGACAGGGAGGATACGAGCAGTACTTC